This T cell receptor beta chain was sequenced during a study of blood T cell repertoires in COVID-19. The repertoire was sequenced with immunoSEQ multiplex PCR; TCRdb's copy has only in-frame clones and lacks some. In the table there are a few hundred thousand clones, around 92% of which are singletons. CDR3 size: 14 residues. V gave up 5 bases and J gave up 8 bases; unmatched junction bases: 7. Germline CDR1 and CDR2: SEHNR and FQNEAQ (reference sequence). V gene TRBV7-9 combines with J gene TRBJ1-4; 8 bases agree with TRBD1. The sequencing input was PBMCs or T cells enriched from blood (not recorded which). The sequence came from a woman aged 60-75 years who had recovered from COVID-19. The CDR3 DNA reads TGTGCCAGCAGCCCGGACAGGGAGAGAGAAAAACTGTTTTTT. It codes for CASSPDREREKLFF. Filled out from reference TRBV7-9 and TRBJ1-4, the complete variable domain reads DTGVSQNPRHKITKRGQNVTFRCDPISEHNRLYWYRQTLGQGPEFLTYFQNEAQLEKSRLLSDRFSAERPKGSFSTLEIQRTEQGDSAMYLCASSPDREREKLFFGSGTQLSVL.